This TCR beta chain was captured in a study of blood T cell repertoires in COVID-19. Study-wide context: Sources were T cells, B-cell-depleted T cells, or PBMCs; the material itself was cDNA or gDNA.

This clone was seen only once. From germline, CDR1 is MDHEN and CDR2 SYDVKM. This CDR3 has 17 residues. The V and J ends lost 6 bases and 5 bases, in that order; junction bases with no gene match: 8. Original processing notes: Amplification with reference gene primers provided the estimates of nucleated cell counts. Here immunoSEQ multiplex PCR was the method, and the copy in TCRdb shows in-frame clones only, minus some. Clone size and the V and J calls come from that table; the DNA yielded D and trimming. The sample lists 90,000 to 150,000 clones, around 85% occurring once. The chain joins TRBV28 to TRBJ2-3, with 16 bases lining up with TRBD2. The sequenced sample consisted of peripheral blood. The source is a man between 65 and 85 years old who had recovered from COVID-19. In nucleotides, the CDR3 is TGTGCCAGCAGCCGGGGACTAGCGGGGGGGCGAGGAGATACGCAGTATTTT. Translating gives CASSRGLAGGRGDTQYF.